What follows is one T cell receptor (beta chain) and its context. Naive CD8 populations comprised CD45RO-negative cells positively selected for CCR7, excluding terminally differentiated effector memory CD45RA+ cells. The sample originates from a study of shared clonotypes between healthy human individuals. The length of the CDR3 is 14 residues. V lost 6 bases to trimming and J lost 1 base, with 13 bases between them. The germline V gene has CDR1 LNHDA and CDR2 SQIVND (reference sequence). TCRdb's table, derived via immunoSEQ multiplex PCR, lists solely in-frame clones and lacks some. Altogether 2 million or so clones are present, approximately 94% being singletons, with the ten largest covering about 1.1%.

The chain links TRBV19 to TRBJ2-7; TRBD1 or TRBD2 may be the D gene (5 bases each). The clonotype was recovered from a man younger than 30 in good health. The sample consisted of naive CD8+ T cells sorted from blood. This chain's CDR3 is CASSRDGESYEQYF. CDR3 in DNA: TGTGCCAGTAGCCGGGACGGGGAGTCCTACGAGCAGTACTTC. Using reference TRBV19 and TRBJ2-7 for the parts outside the CDR3, the full variable domain is DGGITQSPKYLFRKEGQNVTLSCEQNLNHDAMYWYRQDPGQGLRLIYYSQIVNDFQKGDIAEGYSVSREKKESFPLTVTSAQKNPTAFYLCASSRDGESYEQYFGPGTRLTVT.